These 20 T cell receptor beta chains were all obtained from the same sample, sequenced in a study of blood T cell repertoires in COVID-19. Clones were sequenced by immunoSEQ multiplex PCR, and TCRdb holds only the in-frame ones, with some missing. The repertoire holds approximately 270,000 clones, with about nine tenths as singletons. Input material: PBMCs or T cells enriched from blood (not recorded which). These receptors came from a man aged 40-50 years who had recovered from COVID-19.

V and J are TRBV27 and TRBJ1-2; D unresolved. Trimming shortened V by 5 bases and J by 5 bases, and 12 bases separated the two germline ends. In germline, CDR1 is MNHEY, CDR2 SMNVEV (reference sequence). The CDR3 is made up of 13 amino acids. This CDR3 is CASSPGLRYGYTF. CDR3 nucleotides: TGTGCCAGCAGTCCAGGACTTCGATATGGCTACACCTTC.

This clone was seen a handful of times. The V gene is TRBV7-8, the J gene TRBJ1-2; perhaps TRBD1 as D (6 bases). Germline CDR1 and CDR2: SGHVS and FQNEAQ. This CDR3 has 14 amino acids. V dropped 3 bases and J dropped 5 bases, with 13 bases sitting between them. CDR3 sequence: CASSLRQESYGYTF. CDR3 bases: TGTGCCAGCAGCTTGAGACAGGAGTCTTATGGCTACACCTTC. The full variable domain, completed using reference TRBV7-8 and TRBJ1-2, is GAGVSQSPRYKVAKRGQDVALRCDPISGHVSLFWYQQALGQGPEFLTYFQNEAQLDKSGLPSDRFFAERPEGSVSTLKIQRTQQEDSAVYLCASSLRQESYGYTFGSGTRLTVV.

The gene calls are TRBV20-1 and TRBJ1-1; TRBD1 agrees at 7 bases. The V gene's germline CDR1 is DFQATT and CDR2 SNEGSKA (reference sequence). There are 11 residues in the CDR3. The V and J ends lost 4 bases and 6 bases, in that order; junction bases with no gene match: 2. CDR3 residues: CSATDRAEAFF. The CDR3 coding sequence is TGCAGTGCTACAGACAGGGCTGAAGCTTTCTTT.

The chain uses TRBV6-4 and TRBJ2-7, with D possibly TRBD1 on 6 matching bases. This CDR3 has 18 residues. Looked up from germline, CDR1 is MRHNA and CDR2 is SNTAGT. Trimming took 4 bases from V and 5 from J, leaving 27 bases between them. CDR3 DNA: TGTGCCAGCAGTGCGAAGGGGGACCGTCACCGCTACCCACACGAGCAGTACTTC. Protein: CASSAKGDRHRYPHEQYF.

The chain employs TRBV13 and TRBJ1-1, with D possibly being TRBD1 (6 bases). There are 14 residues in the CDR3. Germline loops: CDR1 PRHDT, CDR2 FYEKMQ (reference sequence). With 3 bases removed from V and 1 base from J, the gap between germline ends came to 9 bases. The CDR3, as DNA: TGTGCCAGCAGCTTTCGGGGGGCGAACACTGAAGCTTTCTTT. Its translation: CASSFRGANTEAFF.

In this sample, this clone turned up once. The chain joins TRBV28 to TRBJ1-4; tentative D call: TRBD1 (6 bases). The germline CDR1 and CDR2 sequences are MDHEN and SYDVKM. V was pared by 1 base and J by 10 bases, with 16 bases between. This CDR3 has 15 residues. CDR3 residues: CASSLLGLGAGKLFF. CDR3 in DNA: TGTGCCAGCAGTTTATTGGGTCTGGGGGCAGGAAAACTGTTTTTT.

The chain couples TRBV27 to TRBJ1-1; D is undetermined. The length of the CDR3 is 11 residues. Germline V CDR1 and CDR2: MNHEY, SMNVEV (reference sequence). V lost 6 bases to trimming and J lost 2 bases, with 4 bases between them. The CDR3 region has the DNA TGTGCCAGCAGGCGCAACACTGAAGCTTTCTTT. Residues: CASRRNTEAFF.

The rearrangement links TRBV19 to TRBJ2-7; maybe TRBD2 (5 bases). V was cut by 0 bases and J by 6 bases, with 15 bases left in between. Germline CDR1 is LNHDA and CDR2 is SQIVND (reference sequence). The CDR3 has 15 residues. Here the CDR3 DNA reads TGTGCCAGTAGTATAGATGGGCGGAGCGGCGGCGAGCAGTACTTC. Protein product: CASSIDGRSGGEQYF.

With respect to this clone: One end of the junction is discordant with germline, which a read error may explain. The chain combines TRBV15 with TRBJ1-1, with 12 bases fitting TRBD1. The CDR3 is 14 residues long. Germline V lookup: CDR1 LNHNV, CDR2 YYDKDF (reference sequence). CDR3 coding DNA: TGTGCCACCGACGGGGGACAGGGGGCGGTGGGTGCTATCTTT. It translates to CATDGGQGAVGAIF.

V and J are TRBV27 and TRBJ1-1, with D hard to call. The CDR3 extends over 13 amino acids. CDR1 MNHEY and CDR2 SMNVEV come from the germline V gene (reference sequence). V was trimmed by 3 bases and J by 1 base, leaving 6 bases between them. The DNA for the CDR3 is TGTGCCAGCAGTTTTAGCGGGAACACTGAAGCTTTCTTT. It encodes CASSFSGNTEAFF.

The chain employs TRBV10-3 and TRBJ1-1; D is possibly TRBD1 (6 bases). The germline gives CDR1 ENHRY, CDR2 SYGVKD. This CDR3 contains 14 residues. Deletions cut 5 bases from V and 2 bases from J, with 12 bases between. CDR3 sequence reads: CAISQLDSNTEAFF. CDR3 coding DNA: TGTGCCATCAGTCAATTGGACAGTAACACTGAAGCTTTCTTT.

The CDR3 coding sequence is TGTGCCAGCAGACCCGGGGGGCCGACAGATACGCAGTATTTT. Residues: CASRPGGPTDTQYF. V and J are TRBV6-4 and TRBJ2-3, with D perhaps matching TRBD2 (7 bases). V was trimmed by 6 bases and J by 3 bases, leaving 13 bases between them. The CDR3 is 14 amino acids. Germline V gene sequence: CDR1 MRHNA, CDR2 SNTAGT.

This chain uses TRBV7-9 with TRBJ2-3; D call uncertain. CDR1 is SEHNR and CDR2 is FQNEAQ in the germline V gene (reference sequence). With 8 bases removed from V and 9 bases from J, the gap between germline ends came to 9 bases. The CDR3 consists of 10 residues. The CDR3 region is CASAGWTQYF. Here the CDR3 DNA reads TGTGCCAGCGCAGGATGGACGCAGTATTTT.

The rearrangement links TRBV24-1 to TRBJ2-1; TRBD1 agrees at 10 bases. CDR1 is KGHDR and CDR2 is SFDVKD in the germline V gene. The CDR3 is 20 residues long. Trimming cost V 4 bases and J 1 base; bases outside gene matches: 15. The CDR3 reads CATSDTPGQGRIVSYNEQFF. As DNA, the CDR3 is TGTGCCACCAGTGACACCCCGGGACAGGGGCGGATTGTTTCCTACAATGAGCAGTTCTTC.

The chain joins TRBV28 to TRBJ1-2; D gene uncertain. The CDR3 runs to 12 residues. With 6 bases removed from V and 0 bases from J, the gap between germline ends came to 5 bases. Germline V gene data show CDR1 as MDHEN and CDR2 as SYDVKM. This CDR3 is CASRETNYGYTF. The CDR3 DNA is TGTGCCAGCAGGGAGACTAACTATGGCTACACCTTC.

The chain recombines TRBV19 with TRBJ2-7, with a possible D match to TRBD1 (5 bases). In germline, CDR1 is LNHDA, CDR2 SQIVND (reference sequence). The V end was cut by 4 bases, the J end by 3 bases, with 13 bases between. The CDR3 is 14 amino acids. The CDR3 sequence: CASSTSTANYEQYF. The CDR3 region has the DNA TGTGCCAGTAGTACTTCGACAGCCAACTACGAGCAGTACTTC.

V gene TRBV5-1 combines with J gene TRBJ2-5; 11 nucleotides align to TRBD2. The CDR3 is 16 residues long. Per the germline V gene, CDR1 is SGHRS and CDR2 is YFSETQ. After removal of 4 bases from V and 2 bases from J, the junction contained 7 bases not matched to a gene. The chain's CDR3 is CASSPTRLAGQETQYF. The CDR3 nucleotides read TGCGCCAGCAGCCCAACCCGACTAGCGGGGCAAGAGACCCAGTACTTC.

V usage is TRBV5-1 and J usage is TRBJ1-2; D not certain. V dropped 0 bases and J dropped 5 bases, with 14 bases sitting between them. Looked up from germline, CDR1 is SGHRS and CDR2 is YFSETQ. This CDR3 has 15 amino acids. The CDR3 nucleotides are TGCGCCAGCAGCTTGGCACGGACTGGGATATATGGCTACACCTTC. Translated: CASSLARTGIYGYTF.

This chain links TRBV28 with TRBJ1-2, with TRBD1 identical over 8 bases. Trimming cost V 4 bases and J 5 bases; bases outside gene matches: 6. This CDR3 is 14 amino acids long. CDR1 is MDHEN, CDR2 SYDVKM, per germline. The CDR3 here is CASSSTGARYGYTF. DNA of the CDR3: TGTGCCAGCAGTTCGACAGGGGCGAGGTATGGCTACACCTTC.

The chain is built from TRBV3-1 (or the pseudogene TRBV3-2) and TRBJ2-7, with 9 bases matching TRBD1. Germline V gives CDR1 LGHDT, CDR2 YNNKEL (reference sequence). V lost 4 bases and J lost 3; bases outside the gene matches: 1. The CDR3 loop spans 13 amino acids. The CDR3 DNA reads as TGTGCCAGCAGCCGACAGGGGGTCTACGAGCAGTACTTC. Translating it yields CASSRQGVYEQYF.